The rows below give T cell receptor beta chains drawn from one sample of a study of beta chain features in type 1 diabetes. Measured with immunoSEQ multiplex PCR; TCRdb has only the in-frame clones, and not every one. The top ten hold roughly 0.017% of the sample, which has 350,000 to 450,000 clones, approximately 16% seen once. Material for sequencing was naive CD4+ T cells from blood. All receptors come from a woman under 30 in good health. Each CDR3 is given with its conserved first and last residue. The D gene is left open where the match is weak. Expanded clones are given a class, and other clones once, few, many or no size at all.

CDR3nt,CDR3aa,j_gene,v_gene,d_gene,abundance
TGTGCCAGCAGTTACGGCGGAAGCTCTGGGGCCAACGTCCTGACTTTC,CASSYGGSSGANVLTF,TRBJ2-6,TRBV6-5,NA,few
TGCAACGTGGCCCTGACTAGCGCGAGCGAGCAGTACTTC,CNVALTSASEQYF,TRBJ2-7,TRBV29-1,TRBD2,once
TGTGCCAGCAGCTTGGGACAGGGGTCCCACGAGCAGTACTTC,CASSLGQGSHEQYF,TRBJ2-7,TRBV5-4,TRBD1,NA
TGCGCCAGCACCCTAGCCGGTCGCTTATACAATGAGCAGTTCTTC,CASTLAGRLYNEQFF,TRBJ2-1,TRBV23-1,NA,NA
TGTGCCAGCAGTCAGAGACCGGGGGGCGAAGCTTTCTTT,CASSQRPGGEAFF,TRBJ1-1,TRBV11-2,NA,once
TGCGCCAGCAGCTTGACGTCTACTCAAGAGACCCAGTACTTC,CASSLTSTQETQYF,TRBJ2-5,TRBV5-1,NA,NA
TGCAGTGCTACTCAAAGCGGGCAGTTCTTC,CSATQSGQFF,TRBJ2-1,TRBV20-1,NA,NA
TGTGCCACCAGCAGAGATAAATGGGGGCCATCGACTAATGAAAAACTGTTTTTT,CATSRDKWGPSTNEKLFF,TRBJ1-4,TRBV15,NA,few
TGTGCCAGCAGCCAAGTAAGCGGGAGGGCCTCTGAGCAGTTCTTC,CASSQVSGRASEQFF,TRBJ2-1,TRBV4-2,TRBD2,NA
TGCGCCAGCAGCTTGGAGAGCCCTTCGGGACAGAACTACAATGAGCAGTTCTTC,CASSLESPSGQNYNEQFF,TRBJ2-1,TRBV5-1,TRBD1,few
TGTGCCAGCAGTCCCGAACCACTCTCCTACGAGCAGTACTTC,CASSPEPLSYEQYF,TRBJ2-7,TRBV28,NA,NA
TGTGCCAGCAGTTACCGTGGGGGGAGAAACGAGCAGTACTTC,CASSYRGGRNEQYF,TRBJ2-7,TRBV6-5,NA,NA
TGCGCCAGCAGCTCACAGGGAAACGGGGAGCTGTTTTTT,CASSSQGNGELFF,TRBJ2-2,TRBV5-1,NA,NA
TGTGCCAGCAGCTTGCTTAGCGGGGATCCAAGTGAGCAGTTCTTC,CASSLLSGDPSEQFF,TRBJ2-1,TRBV5-6,TRBD2,NA
TGCAGCGCACGGGGGGACAGGGCCCACGAGCAGTACTTC,CSARGDRAHEQYF,TRBJ2-7,TRBV29-1,TRBD1,NA
TGTGCCAGCAGTGACGGACTAGCGGGAGGGTCCCCCTACGAGCAGTACTTC,CASSDGLAGGSPYEQYF,TRBJ2-7,TRBV2,TRBD2,NA
TGTGCCAGCAGCTTTCCAGGACTAGCGGGCGGGGAGACCCAGTACTTC,CASSFPGLAGGETQYF,TRBJ2-5,TRBV5-5,TRBD2,few
TGCGCCAGCAGCCTCCGACCGCTCCCGGAGGACAGGGAGGGACGTAACTATGGCTACACCTTC,CASSLRPLPEDREGRNYGYTF,TRBJ1-2,TRBV4-1,TRBD1,NA
TGTGCCAGCAGCCCCCGGTATGGGAGGGCCTTTGGGGCCAACGTCCTGACTTTC,CASSPRYGRAFGANVLTF,TRBJ2-6,TRBV7-2,TRBD2,few
TGCGCCAGCAGCCTCTACGTGGGCCGAACGGGGGAGCAGTACTTC,CASSLYVGRTGEQYF,TRBJ2-7,TRBV4-3,NA,few